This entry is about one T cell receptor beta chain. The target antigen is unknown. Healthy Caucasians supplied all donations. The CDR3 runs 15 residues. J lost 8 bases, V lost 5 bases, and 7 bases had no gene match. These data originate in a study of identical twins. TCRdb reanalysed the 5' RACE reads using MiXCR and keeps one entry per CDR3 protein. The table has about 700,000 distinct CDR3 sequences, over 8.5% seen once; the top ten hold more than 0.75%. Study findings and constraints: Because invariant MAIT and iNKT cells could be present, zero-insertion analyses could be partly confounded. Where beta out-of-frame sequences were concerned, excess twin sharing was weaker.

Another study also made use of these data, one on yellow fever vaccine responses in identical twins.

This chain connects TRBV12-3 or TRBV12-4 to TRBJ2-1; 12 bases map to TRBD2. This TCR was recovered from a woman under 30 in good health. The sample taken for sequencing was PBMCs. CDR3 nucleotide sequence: TGTGCCAGCAGTACCCTAGCGGGAGGGCCGTATGAGCAGTTCTTC. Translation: CASSTLAGGPYEQFF.